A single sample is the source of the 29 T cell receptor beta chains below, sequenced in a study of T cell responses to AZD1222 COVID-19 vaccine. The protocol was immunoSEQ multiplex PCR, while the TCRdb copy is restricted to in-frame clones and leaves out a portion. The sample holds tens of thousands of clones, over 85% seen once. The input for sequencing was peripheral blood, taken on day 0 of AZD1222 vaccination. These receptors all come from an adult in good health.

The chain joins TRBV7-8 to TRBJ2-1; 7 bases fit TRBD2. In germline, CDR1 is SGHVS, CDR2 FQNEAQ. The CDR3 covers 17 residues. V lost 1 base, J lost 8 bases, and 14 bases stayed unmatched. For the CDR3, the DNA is TGTGCCAGCAGCTTAGGCCGGGCGGGAGTTGGTCTCCATGAGCAGTTCTTC. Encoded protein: CASSLGRAGVGLHEQFF.

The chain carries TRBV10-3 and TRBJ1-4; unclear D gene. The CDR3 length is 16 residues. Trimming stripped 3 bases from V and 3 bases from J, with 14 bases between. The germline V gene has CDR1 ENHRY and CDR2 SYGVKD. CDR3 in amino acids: CAISDSPSDANEKLFF. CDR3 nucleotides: TGTGCCATCAGTGATAGCCCCAGTGATGCTAATGAAAAACTGTTTTTT.

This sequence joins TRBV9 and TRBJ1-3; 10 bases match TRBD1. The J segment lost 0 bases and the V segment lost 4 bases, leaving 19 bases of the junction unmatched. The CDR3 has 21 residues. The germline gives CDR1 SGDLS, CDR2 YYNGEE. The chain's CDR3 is CASSLRAEDRGAPLSGNTIYF. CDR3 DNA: TGTGCCAGCAGCCTTAGAGCCGAGGACAGGGGGGCCCCACTCTCTGGAAACACCATATATTTT.

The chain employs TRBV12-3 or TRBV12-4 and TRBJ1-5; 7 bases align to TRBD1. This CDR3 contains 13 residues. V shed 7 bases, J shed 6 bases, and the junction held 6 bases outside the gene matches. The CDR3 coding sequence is TGTGCCAGCACCCCGGACAGGTTTCAGCCCCAGCATTTT. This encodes CASTPDRFQPQHF.

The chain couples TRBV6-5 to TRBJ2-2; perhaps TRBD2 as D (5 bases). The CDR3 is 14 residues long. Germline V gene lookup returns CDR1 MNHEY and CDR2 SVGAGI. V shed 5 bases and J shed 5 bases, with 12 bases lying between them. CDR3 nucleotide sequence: TGTGCCAGCAGTCCAACACGGAGGACCGGGGAGCTGTTTTTT. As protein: CASSPTRRTGELFF.

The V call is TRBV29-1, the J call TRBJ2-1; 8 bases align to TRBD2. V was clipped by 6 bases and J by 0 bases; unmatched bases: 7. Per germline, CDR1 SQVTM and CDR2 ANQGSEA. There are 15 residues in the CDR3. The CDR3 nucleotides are TGCAGCGTCGGGACGGGAGGGAGCTCCTACAATGAGCAGTTCTTC. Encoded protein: CSVGTGGSSYNEQFF.

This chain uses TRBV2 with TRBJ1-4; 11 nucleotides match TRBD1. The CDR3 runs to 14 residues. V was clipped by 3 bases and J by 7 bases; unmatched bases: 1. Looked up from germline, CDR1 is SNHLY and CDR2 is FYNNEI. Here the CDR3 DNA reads TGTGCCAGCAGTGAGGGGACAGGGGGTGAAAAACTGTTTTTT. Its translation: CASSEGTGGEKLFF.

The CDR3 DNA sequence: TGTGCCAGCAGCTTAGGGTCGACCACCGGGGAGCTGTTTTTT. It codes for CASSLGSTTGELFF. This rearrangement joins TRBV7-3 to TRBJ2-2, with unresolved D. Germline V gene lookup returns CDR1 SGHTA and CDR2 FQGTGA. V gave up 2 bases and J gave up 4 bases, with 8 bases separating them. CDR3 length: 14 residues.

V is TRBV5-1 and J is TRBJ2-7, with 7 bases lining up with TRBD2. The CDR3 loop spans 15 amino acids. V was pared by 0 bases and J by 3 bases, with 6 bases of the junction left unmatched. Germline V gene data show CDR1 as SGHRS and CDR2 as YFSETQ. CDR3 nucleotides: TGCGCCAGCAGCTTGGGCGGGGGAAGGGTCTACGAGCAGTACTTC. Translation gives CASSLGGGRVYEQYF.

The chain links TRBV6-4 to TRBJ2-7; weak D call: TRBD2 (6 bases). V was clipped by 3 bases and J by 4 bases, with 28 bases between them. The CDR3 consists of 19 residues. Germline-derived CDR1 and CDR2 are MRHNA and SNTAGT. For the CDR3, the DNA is TGTGCCAGCAGTGAGGAGGTAAATACCCACTGTGACGGGGGTTACGAGCAGTACTTC. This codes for CASSEEVNTHCDGGYEQYF.

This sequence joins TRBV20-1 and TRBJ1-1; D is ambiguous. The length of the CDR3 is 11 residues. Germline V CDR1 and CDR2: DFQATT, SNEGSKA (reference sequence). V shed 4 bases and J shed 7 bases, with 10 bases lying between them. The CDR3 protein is CSAMGRGEAFF. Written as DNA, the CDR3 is TGCAGTGCTATGGGTAGAGGTGAAGCTTTCTTT.

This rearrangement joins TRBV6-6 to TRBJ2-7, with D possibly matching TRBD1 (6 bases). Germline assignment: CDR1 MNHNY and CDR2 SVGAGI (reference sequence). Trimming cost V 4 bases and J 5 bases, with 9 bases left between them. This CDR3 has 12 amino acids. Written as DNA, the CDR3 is TGTGCCAGCAGTTTACAGGGTGACGAGCAGTACTTC. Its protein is CASSLQGDEQYF.

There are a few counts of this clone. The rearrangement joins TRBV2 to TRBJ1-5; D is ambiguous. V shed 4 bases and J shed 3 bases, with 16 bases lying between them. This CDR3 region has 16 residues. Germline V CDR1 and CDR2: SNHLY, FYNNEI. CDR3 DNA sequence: TGTGCCAGCAGTGGCGGAATCGGTCACGACAATCAGCCCCAGCATTTT. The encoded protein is CASSGGIGHDNQPQHF. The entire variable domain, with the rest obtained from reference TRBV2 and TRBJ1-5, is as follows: EPEVTQTPSHQVTQMGQEVILRCVPISNHLYFYWYRQILGQKVEFLVSFYNNEISEKSEIFDDQFSVERPDGSNFTLKIRSTKLEDSAMYFCASSGGIGHDNQPQHFGDGTRLSIL.

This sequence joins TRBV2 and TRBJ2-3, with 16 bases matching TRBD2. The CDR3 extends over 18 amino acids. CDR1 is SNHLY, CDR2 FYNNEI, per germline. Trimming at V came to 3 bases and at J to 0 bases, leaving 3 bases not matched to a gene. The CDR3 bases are TGTGCCAGCAGTGAGGGACTAGCGGGGGGGACTAGCACAGATACGCAGTATTTT. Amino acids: CASSEGLAGGTSTDTQYF. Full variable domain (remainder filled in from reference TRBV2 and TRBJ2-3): EPEVTQTPSHQVTQMGQEVILRCVPISNHLYFYWYRQILGQKVEFLVSFYNNEISEKSEIFDDQFSVERPDGSNFTLKIRSTKLEDSAMYFCASSEGLAGGTSTDTQYFGPGTRLTVL.

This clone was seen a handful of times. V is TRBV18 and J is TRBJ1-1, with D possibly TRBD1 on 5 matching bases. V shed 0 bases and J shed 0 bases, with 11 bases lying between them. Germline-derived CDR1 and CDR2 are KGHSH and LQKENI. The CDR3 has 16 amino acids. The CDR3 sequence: CASSPPSGGMNTEAFF. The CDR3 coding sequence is TGTGCCAGCTCACCACCATCGGGGGGAATGAACACTGAAGCTTTCTTT.

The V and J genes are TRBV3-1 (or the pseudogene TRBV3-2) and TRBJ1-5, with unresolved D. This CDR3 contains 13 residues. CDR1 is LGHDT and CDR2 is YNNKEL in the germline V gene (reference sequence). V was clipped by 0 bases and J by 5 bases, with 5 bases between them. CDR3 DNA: TGTGCCAGCAGCCAAGAAAGCGATCAGCCCCAGCATTTT. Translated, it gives CASSQESDQPQHF.

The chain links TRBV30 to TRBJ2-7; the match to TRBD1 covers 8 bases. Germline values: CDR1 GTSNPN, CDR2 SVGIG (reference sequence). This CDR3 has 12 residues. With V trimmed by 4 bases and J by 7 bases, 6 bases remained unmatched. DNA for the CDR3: TGTGCCTGGAAGGAACAGGGGGAAGAGCAGTACTTC. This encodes CAWKEQGEEQYF.

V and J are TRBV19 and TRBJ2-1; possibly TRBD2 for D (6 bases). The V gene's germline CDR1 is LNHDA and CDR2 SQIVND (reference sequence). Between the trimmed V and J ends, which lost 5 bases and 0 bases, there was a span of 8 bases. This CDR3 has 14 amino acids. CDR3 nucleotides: TGTGCCAGTAGTGCCGGGAGCTCCTACAATGAGCAGTTCTTC. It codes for CASSAGSSYNEQFF.

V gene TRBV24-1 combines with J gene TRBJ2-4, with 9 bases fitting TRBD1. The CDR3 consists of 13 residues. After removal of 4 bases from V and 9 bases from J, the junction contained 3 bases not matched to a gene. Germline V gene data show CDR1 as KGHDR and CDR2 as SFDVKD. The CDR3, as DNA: TGTGCCACCAGTGACCCGGGACAGGGCATTCAGTACTTC. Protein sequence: CATSDPGQGIQYF.

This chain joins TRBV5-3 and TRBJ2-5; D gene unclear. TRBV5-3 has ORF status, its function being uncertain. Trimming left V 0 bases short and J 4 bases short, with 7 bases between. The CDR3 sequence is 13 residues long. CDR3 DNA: TGTGCCAGAAGCTTGGTGGGGTTAGAGACCCAGTACTTC. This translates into CARSLVGLETQYF.

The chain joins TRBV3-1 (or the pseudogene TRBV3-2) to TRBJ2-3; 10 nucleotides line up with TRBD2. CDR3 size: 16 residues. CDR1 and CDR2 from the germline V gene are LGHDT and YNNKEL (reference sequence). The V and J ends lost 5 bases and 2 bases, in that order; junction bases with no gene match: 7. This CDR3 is CASSFGLAVYTDTQYF. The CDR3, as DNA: TGTGCCAGCAGCTTTGGACTAGCGGTTTACACAGATACGCAGTATTTT.

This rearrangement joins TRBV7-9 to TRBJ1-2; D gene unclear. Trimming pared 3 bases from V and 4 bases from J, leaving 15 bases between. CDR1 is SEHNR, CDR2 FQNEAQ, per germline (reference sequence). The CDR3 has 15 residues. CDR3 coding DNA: TGTGCCAGCAGCTTGGCAGGCGCGATTTCCTATGGCTACACCTTC. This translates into CASSLAGAISYGYTF. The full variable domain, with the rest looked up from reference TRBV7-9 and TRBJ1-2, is DTGVSQNPRHKITKRGQNVTFRCDPISEHNRLYWYRQTLGQGPEFLTYFQNEAQLEKSRLLSDRFSAERPKGSFSTLEIQRTEQGDSAMYLCASSLAGAISYGYTFGSGTRLTVV.

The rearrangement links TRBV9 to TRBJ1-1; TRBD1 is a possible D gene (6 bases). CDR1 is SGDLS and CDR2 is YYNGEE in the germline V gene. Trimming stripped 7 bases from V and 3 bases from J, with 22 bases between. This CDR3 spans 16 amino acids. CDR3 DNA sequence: TGTGCCAGCCGCGGCGGGGGGGCGAGGTTAGACACTGAAGCTTTCTTT. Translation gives CASRGGGARLDTEAFF.

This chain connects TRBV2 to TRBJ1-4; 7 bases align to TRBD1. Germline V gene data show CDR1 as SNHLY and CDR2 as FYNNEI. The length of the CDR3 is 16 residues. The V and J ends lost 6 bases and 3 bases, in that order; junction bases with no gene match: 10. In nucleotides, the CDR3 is TGTGCCAGCAGGGACATATTCGGGACAGCTAATGAAAAACTGTTTTTT. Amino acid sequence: CASRDIFGTANEKLFF. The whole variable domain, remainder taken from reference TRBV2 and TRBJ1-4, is EPEVTQTPSHQVTQMGQEVILRCVPISNHLYFYWYRQILGQKVEFLVSFYNNEISEKSEIFDDQFSVERPDGSNFTLKIRSTKLEDSAMYFCASRDIFGTANEKLFFGSGTQLSVL.

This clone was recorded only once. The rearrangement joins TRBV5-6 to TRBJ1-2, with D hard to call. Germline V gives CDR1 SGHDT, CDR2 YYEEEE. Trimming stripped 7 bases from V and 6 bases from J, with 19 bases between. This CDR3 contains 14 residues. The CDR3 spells CASGVGPGRDGYTF. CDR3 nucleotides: TGTGCCAGCGGGGTAGGGCCCGGTCGGGATGGCTACACCTTC.

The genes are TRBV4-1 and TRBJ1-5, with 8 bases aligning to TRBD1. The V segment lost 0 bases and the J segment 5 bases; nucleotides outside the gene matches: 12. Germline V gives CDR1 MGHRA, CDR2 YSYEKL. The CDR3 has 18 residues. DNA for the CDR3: TGCGCCAGCAGCCAAGATCCCACTGGTGCAGGGGGCGATCAGCCCCAGCATTTT. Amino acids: CASSQDPTGAGGDQPQHF.

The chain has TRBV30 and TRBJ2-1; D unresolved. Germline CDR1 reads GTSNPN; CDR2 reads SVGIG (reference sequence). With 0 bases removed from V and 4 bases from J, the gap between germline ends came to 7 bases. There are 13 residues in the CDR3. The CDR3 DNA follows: TGTGCCTGGAGTGTACACCAATACAATGAGCAGTTCTTC. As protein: CAWSVHQYNEQFF.

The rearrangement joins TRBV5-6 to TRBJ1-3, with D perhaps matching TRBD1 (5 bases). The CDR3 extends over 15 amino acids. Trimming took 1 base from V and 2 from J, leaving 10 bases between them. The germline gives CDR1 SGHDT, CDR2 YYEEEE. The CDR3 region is CASSLRGTAGNTIYF. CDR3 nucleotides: TGTGCCAGCAGCTTGAGAGGGACGGCTGGAAACACCATATATTTT. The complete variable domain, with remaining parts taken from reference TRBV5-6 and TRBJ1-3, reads DAGVTQSPTHLIKTRGQQVTLRCSPKSGHDTVSWYQQALGQGPQFIFQYYEEEERQRGNFPDRFSGHQFPNYSSELNVNALLLGDSALYLCASSLRGTAGNTIYFGEGSWLTVV.

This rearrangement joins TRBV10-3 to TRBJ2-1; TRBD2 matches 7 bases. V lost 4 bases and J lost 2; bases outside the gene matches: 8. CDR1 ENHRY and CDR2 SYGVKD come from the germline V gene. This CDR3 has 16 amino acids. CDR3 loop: CAISVGGTPTYNEQFF. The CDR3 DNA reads TGTGCCATCAGTGTGGGAGGGACTCCTACCTACAATGAGCAGTTCTTC.